What follows are 2 T cell receptor beta chains derived from one specimen sequenced in a study of early T cells in non-severe SARS-CoV-2 infection. TCRdb fed the 5' RACE reads into MiXCR, producing one record per CDR3 protein. This sample carries 100,000 to 150,000 distinct CDR3 sequences, about 15% of them seen once, and the ten largest clones take 20% to 25%. The sequenced sample was whole blood. Receptors were obtained from an adult who was a healthcare worker with PCR-confirmed SARS-CoV-2 infection or an uninfected control (not recorded which).

The chain uses TRBV7-2 and TRBJ2-1; 8 nucleotides match TRBD2. Germline assignment: CDR1 SGHTA and CDR2 FQGNSA. Trimming at V came to 2 bases and at J to 6 bases, leaving 6 bases not matched to a gene. The CDR3 is made up of 15 amino acids. CDR3 coding DNA: TGTGCCAGCAGCTTACTCAGCGGGGGAGGCAATGAGCAGTTCTTC. This codes for CASSLLSGGGNEQFF.

In this sample, this clonotype turned up many times. The rearrangement uses TRBV20-1 and TRBJ2-1, with 10 positions matching TRBD2. The germline V gene encodes CDR1 DFQATT and CDR2 SNEGSKA (reference sequence). Trimming took 3 bases from V and 8 from J; bases not matched to a gene: 10. The CDR3 sequence is 15 residues long. The CDR3 DNA follows: TGCAGTGCTAGCGTAGGGAGCGGGGGGGCCTATGAGCAGTTCTTC. It yields the protein CSASVGSGGAYEQFF.